This T cell receptor beta chain was sequenced for a study of T cell responses to AZD1222 COVID-19 vaccine (dated by TCRdb to the early 2020s). Regarding the study in general: AZD1222 recipients given second doses at about 4 weeks or at about 12 weeks were pooled, since spike-specific TCR depth and breadth were not found to differ between the two schedules. A total of 230 or so trial participants underwent TCR sequencing, of whom some 210 received two doses of AZD1222 and approximately 25 received two doses of the MenACWY control vaccine. Trial participants were enrolled by age into subgroups of 18-55, 56-69 and 70-plus years, and about 150, 27 and 61 TCR-sequenced participants, respectively, were included in these subgroups.

The CDR3 regions of human TCRbeta chains were analyzed by immunosequencing. The authors' analysis ran thus. Repertoire TCRs were matched against a reference library of SARS-CoV-2-specific TCRs generated with the MIRA antigen-specificity platform. Breadth meant the fraction of unique TCRs that were SARS-CoV-2-associated, whereas depth meant the fraction of total T cells that were SARS-CoV-2-associated. Using the MIRA data, every spike-specific TCR was mapped to the spike region that the TCR reacted to and assigned to either a CD4 or a CD8 class. Log10-transformed breadth and depth values were compared by one-way ANOVA with Sidak's multiple comparisons tests. TCRdb holds this immuneACCESS table with in-frame rearrangements only. Some clones are missing; in checked studies, unresolved V genes explain under half, and the rest has no known cause. Clone size and V and J calls were adopted from that table, with D and trimming inferred from the DNA. The sample table holds roughly 91,000 clones, of which approximately 90% were seen once. About 3% of the sample rests with the top ten.

The CDR3 contains 13 residues, cysteine and phenylalanine counted. Only the CDR3 DNA is retained, 39 bases long and in frame from the first base. V and J lose 4 bases and 1 base, and a span of 7 bases separates them. Based on the germline V gene, the CDR1 and CDR2 sequences are LGHNA and YNFKEQ. The study at large found these results: CD4 TCRs associated with the vaccine covered the entire spike protein, and the dominant responses were in regions 160-218 and 743-854. Reportedly, almost half of the unique spike-specific TCRs recognized epitopes lying outside the regions that are mutated in the B.1.351 and B.1.1.7 variants. Conclusions about previously exposed vaccinees are limited, since just 6 or 7 AZD1222 recipients were seropositive for SARS-CoV-2 at baseline. Because no samples from the day 14 peak response were available, repertoires could be characterized only after the peak T cell response. Participants were mostly white British, with more females than males. The authors suggested clonal diversity may have been underestimated. After two AZD1222 doses, both the breadth and the depth of spike-specific TCRs were significantly higher than at day 0 and than in MenACWY recipients. The 56-69-year group was small, and its depth increase did not reach significance, likely because of low power.

This clone was detected once. This receptor's antigen is unknown. Base qualities are missing; no much larger clone stands one base away. Explained via the paper, the time point label denotes: baseline before first vaccination. The vaccinee samples were drawn from two UK trials, COV001 and COV002, one of which was a single-blind randomized controlled phase 2/3 trial testing AZD1222 (ChAdOx1 nCoV-19) in healthy adults. For TCRbeta chain sequencing, PBMC samples from trial participants were taken at day 0 and at day 28 after the second dose. The receptor's source is an adult in good health. Rearrangement joined TRBV4-2 to TRBJ1-1, with the D gene not clear enough to name. The sample was peripheral blood, taken on day 0 of AZD1222 vaccination. The CDR3 protein: CASSLRPNTEAFF. The nucleotide sequence is given as TGTGCCAGCAGCCTCCGACCGAACACTGAAGCTTTCTTT.